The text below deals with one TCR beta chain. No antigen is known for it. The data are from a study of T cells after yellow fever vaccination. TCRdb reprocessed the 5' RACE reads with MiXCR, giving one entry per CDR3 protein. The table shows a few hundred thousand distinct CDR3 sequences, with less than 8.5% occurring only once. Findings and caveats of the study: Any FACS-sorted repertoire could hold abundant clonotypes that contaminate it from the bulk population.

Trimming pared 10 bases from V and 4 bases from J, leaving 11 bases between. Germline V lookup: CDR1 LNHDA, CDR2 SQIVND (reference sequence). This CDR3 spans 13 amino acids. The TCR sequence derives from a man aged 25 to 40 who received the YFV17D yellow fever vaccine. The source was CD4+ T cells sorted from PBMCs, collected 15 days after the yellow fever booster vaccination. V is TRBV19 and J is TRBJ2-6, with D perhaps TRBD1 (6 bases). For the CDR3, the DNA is TGTGCCACTTACAGGGCCGGGGCCAACGTCCTGACTTTC. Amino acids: CATYRAGANVLTF.